The clone carrying this TCR beta chain was recorded many times. This specimen belongs to a study of regulatory T cells in long-lasting Graves disease. Time point of the sample: newly diagnosed GD, antithyroid drugs for less than 3 months. The TCR library was prepared using RNA isolated from PBMCs. Graves' disease diagnosis relied on American Thyroid Association guidelines. iRepertoire HTBI primers and Arm-PCR of CDR3 regions built TCR beta libraries. One entry per CDR3 protein results from TCRdb running MiXCR on the multiplex PCR reads. The data hold 580,000 or so distinct CDR3 sequences, with about 15% observed a single time. Germline V CDR1 and CDR2: SNHLY, FYNNEI. CDR3 size: 15 residues. The V end lost 7 bases, the J end lost 1 base, and 17 bases lay between the germline ends. These data are also associated with another study on T cells in Graves' hyperthyroidism and ophthalmopathy. As that study records: The TCR CDR3 first-round RT-PCR relied on the HTBI primer set.

This specimen consisted of peripheral blood mononuclear cells (PBMCs), obtained at new diagnosis, from a patient treated with antithyroid drugs. The chain carries TRBV2 and TRBJ2-7, with D perhaps matching TRBD1 (5 bases). The source is a man younger than 35 with Graves disease. The CDR3 DNA reads TGTGCCAGCACCCCCCAAGGGGCTGGTTCCTACGAGCAGTACTTC. Translation: CASTPQGAGSYEQYF.